The present entry profiles one T cell receptor (beta chain) with its context. Its specificity is unknown. Data came from immunoSEQ multiplex PCR; TCRdb stores just in-frame clones and leaves some out. This sample has 54,000 or so clones; 84% occur once, and the top ten carry over 1%. This specimen comes from a study of PD-L1 blockade in urothelial cancer. Study-wide context: Each patient had 0 to 3 earlier chemotherapy regimens. Overall study findings and caveats: Better survival was predicted when blood TCR clonality before treatment fell below the median.

Specified time point: pretreatment peripheral blood. Patient sample counts ranged from 1 to 8, pretreatment and on-treatment. The source material was PBMCs, sampled around atezolizumab (anti-PD-L1) treatment. The clonotype originates from a man between 50 and 59 years old with urothelial cancer.

The CDR3 bases are TGTGCCAGCAGTTTCCCCGGACAGGCCTTCCACTCTGGGGCCAACGTCCTGACTTTC. Translated, it gives CASSFPGQAFHSGANVLTF. The chain links TRBV28 to TRBJ2-6; 7 bases fit TRBD1. V lost 3 bases to trimming and J lost 0 bases; unmatched junction nucleotides: 11. Germline V lookup: CDR1 MDHEN, CDR2 SYDVKM. The CDR3 extends over 19 amino acids. Based on the CDR3 plus reference TRBV28 and TRBJ2-6, the full variable domain is DVKVTQSSRYLVKRTGEKVFLECVQDMDHENMFWYRQDPGLGLRLIYFSYDVKMKEKGDIPEGYSVSREKKERFSLILESASTNQTSMYLCASSFPGQAFHSGANVLTFGAGSRLTVL.